Below, 7 T cell receptor beta chains from the same sample are listed, as sequenced in a study of response to subunit inactivated influenza vaccine. TCRdb processed the RT-PCR reads anew with MiXCR; each CDR3 protein has one entry. The sample lists 530,000 or so distinct CDR3 sequences; around 15% were seen once. This specimen consisted of PBMCs from blood, obtained approximately 12 days after vaccination. Receptors originate from a man aged 50 or older who received an inactivated influenza vaccine.

This clonotype was detected many times. The genes are TRBV28 and TRBJ2-7; TRBD1 or TRBD2 may be the D gene (5 bases each). CDR1 is MDHEN and CDR2 is SYDVKM in the germline V gene. The CDR3 runs 16 residues. Trimming took off 4 bases at V and 2 bases at J, with 18 bases between the two ends. The CDR3 DNA is TGTGCCAGCAGTTCCACCTTCCGGGGCCACCCCTACGAGCAGTACTTC. This translates into CASSSTFRGHPYEQYF. The variable domain in full, with the rest retrieved from reference TRBV28 and TRBJ2-7, is DVKVTQSSRYLVKRTGEKVFLECVQDMDHENMFWYRQDPGLGLRLIYFSYDVKMKEKGDIPEGYSVSREKKERFSLILESASTNQTSMYLCASSSTFRGHPYEQYFGPGTRLTVT.

The chain employs TRBV12-3 or TRBV12-4 and TRBJ2-1; the D gene is possibly TRBD1 (5 bases). Between the trimmed V and J ends, which lost 2 bases and 7 bases, there was a span of 12 bases. The CDR3 totals 14 residues. CDR3 DNA sequence: TGTGCCAGCAGTTTAAGCTTGGGGCGGAATGAGCAGTTCTTC. Its translation is CASSLSLGRNEQFF.

This clonotype was seen a handful of times. The V gene is TRBV6-1, the J gene TRBJ2-1; 10 bases map to TRBD2. The CDR3 consists of 14 residues. The V gene's germline CDR1 is MNHNS and CDR2 SASEGT. The trim removed 6 bases at V and 6 bases at J, leaving 5 bases unmatched. The DNA of the CDR3 is TGTGCCAGCAGGCAAGCGGGAGGGGGCAATGAGCAGTTCTTC. It is translated as CASRQAGGGNEQFF.

This clonotype occurred a few times. This chain joins TRBV20-1 and TRBJ2-3; D may be TRBD1 (5 bases). The CDR3 consists of 13 residues. From germline, CDR1 is DFQATT and CDR2 SNEGSKA (reference sequence). With 6 bases removed from V and 2 bases from J, the gap between germline ends came to 12 bases. The DNA of the CDR3 is TGCAGTGCCCGTCAGGGCGTCACAGATACGCAGTATTTT. Its protein product is CSARQGVTDTQYF.

This clonotype was found a few times. J is TRBJ2-1 and V is TRBV28; D tentatively fits TRBD1 or TRBD2 (6 bases each). The germline V gene encodes CDR1 MDHEN and CDR2 SYDVKM. V lost 3 bases and J lost 7, with 16 bases in between. The CDR3 sequence is 15 residues long. The DNA of the CDR3 is TGTGCCAGCAGTTTGTATAGGGGGGTGCGGAATGAGCAGTTCTTC. This codes for CASSLYRGVRNEQFF.

This chain links TRBV18 with TRBJ2-1; either TRBD1 or TRBD2 may supply D (5 bases each). This CDR3 is built from 15 residues. Germline loops: CDR1 KGHSH, CDR2 LQKENI. The V gene lost 5 bases and the J gene lost 6 bases, with 17 bases spanning the gap. CDR3 sequence (DNA): TGTGCCAGCTCAACGGGACGAGAAGCCATCAATGAGCAGTTCTTC. It yields the protein CASSTGREAINEQFF. The full variable domain, its missing parts supplied by reference TRBV18 and TRBJ2-1, is NAGVMQNPRHLVRRRGQEARLRCSPMKGHSHVYWYRQLPEEGLKFMVYLQKENIIDESGMPKERFSAEFPKEGPSILRIQQVVRGDSAAYFCASSTGREAINEQFFGPGTRLTVL.

The sample holds a few counts of this clonotype. The chain recombines TRBV19 with TRBJ2-1, with D tentatively TRBD1 (6 bases). V lost 1 base and J lost 2, with 12 bases in between. The CDR3 covers 16 residues. The germline CDR1 and CDR2 sequences are LNHDA and SQIVND (reference sequence). CDR3 nucleotide sequence: TGTGCCAGTAGTATAGTCGCTAAGGGGGCCTACAATGAGCAGTTCTTC. Translation: CASSIVAKGAYNEQFF.